This T cell receptor (beta chain) was observed in a study of cytomegalovirus exposure and HLA in healthy donors. About the study: One earlier analysis, a look at 150 million to 200 million T cells, found some 120 million unique TCR beta sequences. Regarding the study as a whole: Being productive about 87% or about 30% of the time was typical of most TCR beta V segments in an earlier analysis. TCR sequences were mostly rare, though some public TCRs occurred in many donors.

Both 60 Vbeta primers and 13 Jbeta primers went into the PCR. The repertoire was sequenced with immunoSEQ multiplex PCR; TCRdb's copy has only in-frame clones and lacks some. Found here are roughly 77,000 clones, 10% of them singletons; the top ten hold around 25%. Each donor's status was that of a healthy bone marrow donor. The CDR3 extends over 14 amino acids. After removal of 5 bases from V and 6 bases from J, the junction contained 6 bases not matched to a gene. Looked up from germline, CDR1 is MNHNY and CDR2 is SVGAGI (reference sequence). On this clone itself: Its antigen is unknown.

Input material: PBMCs. This TCR was sampled from a man in his fifties or sixties in good health and CMV-seropositive. The rearrangement uses TRBV6-6 and TRBJ2-1; 8 positions agree with TRBD1. The CDR3 loop is CASSRTGRGNEQFF. CDR3 coding DNA: TGTGCCAGCAGTAGGACAGGGCGGGGCAATGAGCAGTTCTTC.